The 2 T cell receptor beta chains listed next were all sequenced from one sample in a study of T cell responses to AZD1222 COVID-19 vaccine. The protocol was immunoSEQ multiplex PCR, while the TCRdb copy is restricted to in-frame clones and leaves out a portion. The sample includes about 150,000 clones, roughly 89% of them seen just once. The source was peripheral blood, collected on day 0 of AZD1222 vaccination. The origin of the receptors is an adult in good health.

The chain combines TRBV30 with TRBJ2-6; TRBD2 agrees at 10 bases. CDR3 size: 16 residues. CDR1 is GTSNPN, CDR2 SVGIG, per germline (reference sequence). The V gene end was trimmed by 7 bases and the J gene end by 3 bases; junction bases not matched to a gene: 9. The CDR3 nucleotides read TGTGCCTTAAGCGGGACTAGCGCTGGTGGGGCCAACGTCCTGACTTTC. Translation: CALSGTSAGGANVLTF.

This clone has just a few counts. The CDR3 reads CASSVGPTGAYSNYGYTF. CDR3 nucleotide sequence: TGTGCCAGCAGCGTAGGTCCCACAGGGGCTTACTCTAACTATGGCTACACCTTC. The rearrangement joins TRBV9 to TRBJ1-2, with 7 bases fitting TRBD1. Germline CDR1 is SGDLS and CDR2 is YYNGEE. This CDR3 is 18 amino acids long. Losses at the gene ends were 0 bases for V and 0 bases for J; bases not matched to a gene: 11.